Reported below is one T cell receptor beta chain. Assay used: immunoSEQ multiplex PCR; TCRdb lists only in-frame clones, some missing. This sample yields approximately 240,000 clones, of which approximately 91% are seen a single time; 2.1% belongs to the top ten. The entry originates in a study of blood T cell repertoires in COVID-19. This CDR3 spans 16 amino acids. V lost 0 bases and J lost 1; bases outside the gene matches: 4. Germline assignment: CDR1 SGHNT and CDR2 YENEEA. The sample consisted of peripheral blood. This chain connects TRBV11-3 to TRBJ2-3, with TRBD1 matching over 7 bases. The TCR sequence derives from a woman in her thirties or forties who had recovered from COVID-19. Here the CDR3 reads CASSLDGTARTDTQYF. CDR3 in DNA: TGTGCCAGCAGCTTAGACGGGACAGCACGCACAGATACGCAGTATTTT. The whole variable domain, filled in from reference TRBV11-3 and TRBJ2-3, reads EAGVVQSPRYKIIEKKQPVAFWCNPISGHNTLYWYLQNLGQGPELLIRYENEEAVDDSQLPKDRFSAERLKGVDSTLKIQPAELGDSAVYLCASSLDGTARTDTQYFGPGTRLTVL.